These 29 T cell receptor beta chains were sequenced from one sample in a study of regulatory T cells in long-lasting Graves disease. As to time point: persistent/refractory GD, antithyroid drugs over 5 years with positive TRAb. From RNA extracted from PBMCs, the TCR library was made. Building of the TCR beta libraries involved iRepertoire HTBI primers and Arm-PCR of CDR3 regions. TCRdb re-called the multiplex PCR reads with MiXCR, one entry per CDR3 protein. The sample consists of 300,000 to 400,000 distinct CDR3 sequences, about 19% of them appearing once. The material was peripheral blood mononuclear cells (PBMCs), obtained when the disease was refractory, from a patient treated with antithyroid drugs. The source of these receptors is a female donor with Graves disease.

This clonotype was counted at least ten times. This chain joins TRBV12-3 or TRBV12-4 and TRBJ2-4; tentative D call: TRBD2 (6 bases). The CDR3 has 14 amino acids. Trimming stripped 3 bases from V and 3 bases from J, with 9 bases between. This chain's CDR3 is CASSFGGGKNIQYF. The DNA of the CDR3 is TGTGCCAGCAGTTTCGGGGGAGGCAAAAACATTCAGTACTTC.

This clonotype has at least ten counts. This chain uses TRBV20-1 with TRBJ2-7, with 8 nucleotides matching TRBD1. Germline assignment: CDR1 DFQATT and CDR2 SNEGSKA (reference sequence). CDR3 size: 13 residues. The trim removed 6 bases at V and 3 bases at J, leaving 7 bases unmatched. CDR3 sequence (DNA): TGCAGTGCGCCTCAGGGGGCGCGCTACGAGCAGTACTTC. The encoded protein is CSAPQGARYEQYF.

In its sample, this clonotype was seen many times. The genes are TRBV11-2 and TRBJ2-2; 12 bases are a match to TRBD2. Germline-derived CDR1 and CDR2 are SGHAT and FQNNGV. The CDR3 runs to 15 residues. Germline trimming cut 5 bases from V and 7 bases from J; bases unmatched to any gene: 5. CDR3 in amino acids: CASSRGLAGIGELFF. The CDR3 nucleotides are TGTGCCAGCAGCCGCGGACTAGCGGGGATCGGGGAGCTGTTTTTT.

V gene TRBV5-1 combines with J gene TRBJ2-3, with 9 bases fitting TRBD2. The J segment lost 3 bases and the V segment lost 4 bases, leaving 3 bases of the junction unmatched. Germline CDR1 is SGHRS and CDR2 is YFSETQ. CDR3 size: 14 residues. CDR3 sequence reads: CASSGGGGTDTQYF. The CDR3 DNA sequence: TGCGCCAGCAGCGGCGGGGGGGGGACAGATACGCAGTATTTT.

As DNA, the CDR3 is TGCGCCAGCAGCTTGGTCGACGGGGCATCTGAAGCTTTCTTT. Its protein product is CASSLVDGASEAFF. The chain links TRBV5-1 to TRBJ1-1, with D tentatively TRBD1 (5 bases). Germline loops: CDR1 SGHRS, CDR2 YFSETQ. The CDR3 has 14 residues. V was pared by 0 bases and J by 6 bases, with 12 bases between.

This clonotype was observed a handful of times. The CDR3 DNA follows: TGTGCCACCAGCAGGGACAGGGGGCGCGAGCAGTACTTC. Translating it yields CATSRDRGREQYF. The V call is TRBV15, the J call TRBJ2-7; TRBD1 aligns across 11 bases. This CDR3 is 13 amino acids long. V was pared by 3 bases and J by 6 bases, with 1 base of the junction left unmatched. The germline CDR1 and CDR2 sequences are LNHNV and YYDKDF (reference sequence).

The chain uses TRBV20-1 and TRBJ2-7; perhaps TRBD2 as D (5 bases). V was pared by 2 bases and J by 7 bases, with 9 bases between. Germline CDR1 reads DFQATT; CDR2 reads SNEGSKA (reference sequence). The CDR3 is 11 residues long. This chain's CDR3 is CSARLSGEQYF. The CDR3 DNA reads as TGCAGTGCTAGACTTTCGGGGGAGCAGTACTTC.

This clonotype showed up many times. The chain combines TRBV6-1 with TRBJ2-5, with 8 nucleotides matching TRBD2. V lost 8 bases to trimming and J lost 5 bases; unmatched junction nucleotides: 10. The germline gives CDR1 MNHNS, CDR2 SASEGT. The CDR3 is 14 amino acids. This chain's CDR3 is CASHNGGGRETQYF. DNA of the CDR3: TGTGCCAGCCATAACGGGGGGGGACGGGAGACCCAGTACTTC.

This chain links TRBV7-2 with TRBJ2-2; D unclear. The V gene's germline CDR1 is SGHTA and CDR2 FQGNSA. The CDR3 has 14 amino acids. V lost 5 bases to trimming and J lost 1 base, with 8 bases between them. The CDR3 protein is CASSPRVNTGELFF. The DNA for the CDR3 is TGTGCCAGCAGCCCCCGGGTGAACACCGGGGAGCTGTTTTTT.

This clonotype was detected ten times or more. This chain links TRBV7-2 with TRBJ2-5, with no clear D. Germline CDR1 and CDR2: SGHTA and FQGNSA. The V end was cut by 9 bases, the J end by 5 bases, with 13 bases between. This CDR3 spans 12 amino acids. The CDR3 sequence is CASSLGLETQYF. CDR3 bases: TGTGCCAGTAGCCTGGGGTTGGAGACCCAGTACTTC.

In its sample, this clonotype was seen many times. This rearrangement joins TRBV6-2 or TRBV6-3 to TRBJ2-5; tentatively, D is TRBD1 or TRBD2 (5 bases each). The CDR3 is 11 residues long. Germline V gives CDR1 MNHEY, CDR2 SVGEGT. V was clipped by 6 bases and J by 9 bases, with 11 bases between them. The CDR3 DNA sequence: TGTGCCAGCAGCTTACTGGGGGCCCAGTACTTC. This codes for CASSLLGAQYF.

The V call is TRBV5-1, the J call TRBJ1-6; no clear D gene. Germline V gives CDR1 SGHRS, CDR2 YFSETQ. The CDR3 spans 16 residues. The germline V and J ends were trimmed by 0 bases and 6 bases, with 13 bases remaining between them. Written as DNA, the CDR3 is TGCGCCAGCAGCTTGGTGGTCGGACGGAGTAATTCACCCCTCCACTTT. Encoded protein: CASSLVVGRSNSPLHF.

The genes are TRBV7-9 and TRBJ2-1, with 12 bases that match TRBD2. Trimming at V came to 3 bases and at J to 5 bases, leaving 8 bases not matched to a gene. The CDR3 is made up of 17 amino acids. CDR1 is SEHNR, CDR2 FQNEAQ, per germline (reference sequence). CDR3: CASSFGASGRADNEQFF. DNA for the CDR3: TGTGCCAGCAGCTTCGGGGCTAGCGGGAGGGCCGACAATGAGCAGTTCTTC.

The J gene is TRBJ1-2, the V gene TRBV5-8; 7 bases match TRBD1. Losses at the gene ends were 0 bases for V and 7 bases for J; bases not matched to a gene: 12. The CDR3 length is 16 residues. CDR1 and CDR2 from the germline V gene are SGHTS and YDEGEE. CDR3: CASSLGGDRLRGGYTF. The CDR3 region has the DNA TGTGCCAGCAGCTTGGGAGGGGACAGACTACGGGGTGGCTACACCTTC. The variable domain in full, completed from reference TRBV5-8 and TRBJ1-2, reads EAGVTQSPTHLIKTRGQQATLRCSPISGHTSVYWYQQALGLGLQFLLWYDEGEERNRGNFPPRFSGRQFPNYSSELNVNALELEDSALYLCASSLGGDRLRGGYTFGSGTRLTVV.

A few counts support this clonotype. The V call is TRBV6-5, the J call TRBJ1-2; no firm D call. Germline values: CDR1 MNHEY, CDR2 SVGAGI. The germline V and J ends were trimmed by 2 bases and 0 bases, with 7 bases remaining between them. The CDR3 extends over 14 amino acids. CDR3 loop: CASSYRLTNYGYTF. DNA of the CDR3: TGTGCCAGCAGTTACCGACTGACTAACTATGGCTACACCTTC.

This clonotype was detected many times. The chain has TRBV4-3 and TRBJ1-4, with D maybe TRBD1 (5 bases). The CDR3 runs 17 residues. Germline loops: CDR1 LGHNA, CDR2 YSLEER. Between the trimmed V and J ends, which lost 4 bases and 0 bases, there was a span of 15 bases. The CDR3 reads CASSLSPSGPTNEKLFF. The CDR3 bases are TGCGCCAGCAGCCTAAGCCCGTCAGGGCCAACTAATGAAAAACTGTTTTTT.

The J gene is TRBJ1-6, the V gene TRBV27; D may be TRBD1 (6 bases). CDR1 is MNHEY and CDR2 is SMNVEV in the germline V gene (reference sequence). This CDR3 is built from 15 residues. Trimming left V 5 bases short and J 13 bases short, with 21 bases between. The CDR3 region is CASSPQGQRQDPLHF. The CDR3 bases are TGTGCCAGCAGTCCCCAGGGACAAAGACAGGATCCCCTCCACTTT.

This clonotype was counted at least ten times. For the CDR3, the DNA is TGCAGTGCTAGAACGCTATCGGGTGGCTACACCTTC. Its protein is CSARTLSGGYTF. This chain joins TRBV20-1 and TRBJ1-2; D not certain. Between the trimmed V and J ends, which lost 2 bases and 7 bases, there was a span of 11 bases. The CDR3 spans 12 residues. Germline V CDR1 and CDR2: DFQATT, SNEGSKA (reference sequence).

The rearrangement links TRBV28 to TRBJ2-1, with 7 nucleotides matching TRBD2. The CDR3 contains 15 residues. With 3 bases clipped from V and 5 bases from J, the junction kept 7 bases outside the gene matches. CDR1 and CDR2 (germline): MDHEN, SYDVKM. The CDR3 DNA reads TGTGCCAGCAGTTTGAGACTAGCATTCAACAATGAGCAGTTCTTC. Its translation: CASSLRLAFNNEQFF.

The rearrangement uses TRBV6-1 and TRBJ2-7; D is unresolved. Germline V gene data show CDR1 as MNHNS and CDR2 as SASEGT. The V end lost 8 bases, the J end lost 4 bases, and 12 bases lay between the germline ends. The CDR3 is 12 residues long. The CDR3 region has the DNA TGTGCCAGCGTCGCTTTCCCATACGAGCAGTACTTC. It encodes CASVAFPYEQYF.

The chain joins TRBV25-1 to TRBJ2-7, with D unresolved. This CDR3 region has 10 residues. Trimming pared 5 bases from V and 7 bases from J, leaving 6 bases between. CDR1 is MGHDK and CDR2 is SYGVNS in the germline V gene. CDR3: CASSQWEQYF. For the CDR3, the DNA is TGTGCCAGCAGTCAGTGGGAGCAGTACTTC.

This clonotype showed up many times. This chain joins TRBV11-2 and TRBJ2-7, with no clear D. CDR3 size: 13 residues. Germline V lookup: CDR1 SGHAT, CDR2 FQNNGV. V lost 4 bases and J lost 2, with 9 bases in between. CDR3: CASSYDPTYEQYF. CDR3 sequence (DNA): TGTGCCAGCAGCTACGATCCGACCTACGAGCAGTACTTC.

In its sample, this clonotype was seen many times. This chain links TRBV18 with TRBJ1-1, with a weak D call TRBD1 (5 bases). Trimming cost V 0 bases and J 0 bases, with 8 bases left between them. The CDR3 runs to 15 residues. CDR1 is KGHSH, CDR2 LQKENI, per germline. This chain's CDR3 is CASSPPRTLNTEAFF. The CDR3 DNA sequence: TGTGCCAGCTCACCACCGAGGACACTGAACACTGAAGCTTTCTTT.

This clonotype appeared many times. V and J are TRBV29-1 and TRBJ2-4, with 7 bases that match TRBD2. The CDR3 sequence is 13 residues long. Germline V gives CDR1 SQVTM, CDR2 ANQGSEA. V lost 7 bases to trimming and J lost 9 bases; unmatched junction nucleotides: 12. CDR3 DNA sequence: TGCAGCGCAAAACAAGAGGGAGGGGCCATTCAGTACTTC. It translates to CSAKQEGGAIQYF.

This clonotype was counted many times. This chain uses TRBV28 with TRBJ2-6; D unclear. V gave up 0 bases and J gave up 2 bases, with 8 bases separating them. Germline CDR1 and CDR2: MDHEN and SYDVKM. This CDR3 has 16 residues. This chain's CDR3 is CASSLWGPTGANVLTF. CDR3 nucleotide sequence: TGTGCCAGCAGTTTATGGGGCCCGACTGGGGCCAACGTCCTGACTTTC.

The gene calls are TRBV6-2 or TRBV6-3 and TRBJ2-3; TRBD2 matches at 8 bases. The CDR3 spans 15 residues. The V gene end was trimmed by 5 bases and the J gene end by 3 bases; junction bases not matched to a gene: 7. Germline CDR1 is MNHEY and CDR2 is SVGEGT. The DNA for the CDR3 is TGTGCCAGCAGTGAGAGGGGCGGGGGGACAGATACGCAGTATTTT. Translation gives CASSERGGGTDTQYF.

A word on this clonotype: An end of the junction does not agree with germline; a read error may underlie this. V and J are TRBV7-3 and TRBJ1-4; 7 nucleotides line up with TRBD1. Germline-derived CDR1 and CDR2 are SGHTA and FQGTGA. The length of the CDR3 is 17 residues. CDR3 protein: CASSLTSDPTGNEKLFF. In nucleotides, the CDR3 is TGCGCCAGCAGCCTTACATCAGATCCGACAGGGAATGAAAAACTGTTTTTT. The whole variable domain, remainder taken from reference TRBV7-3 and TRBJ1-4, is GAGVSQTPSNKVTEKGKYVELRCDPISGHTALYWYRQSLGQGPEFLIYFQGTGAADDSGLPNDRFFAVRPEGSVSTLKIQRTERGDSAVYLCASSLTSDPTGNEKLFFGSGTQLSVL.

This chain connects TRBV6-2 or TRBV6-3 to TRBJ1-1; 9 nucleotides agree with TRBD1. V lost 2 bases to trimming and J lost 1 base; unmatched junction nucleotides: 2. Germline V gene lookup returns CDR1 MNHEY and CDR2 SVGEGT. This CDR3 region has 15 residues. CDR3 loop: CASSYGTGRNTEAFF. In nucleotides, the CDR3 is TGTGCCAGCAGTTACGGGACAGGGAGGAACACTGAAGCTTTCTTT.

V usage is TRBV29-1 and J usage is TRBJ1-3, with TRBD1 matching 9 bases. Germline V gene lookup returns CDR1 SQVTM and CDR2 ANQGSEA. The CDR3 sequence is 14 residues long. The V and J ends lost 3 bases and 1 base, in that order; junction bases with no gene match: 1. CDR3 nucleotides: TGCAGCGTTGATGGGACAGGGTCTGGAAACACCATATATTTT. Its protein is CSVDGTGSGNTIYF.